Shown below are 15 T cell receptor beta chains from a single sample sequenced in a study of cytomegalovirus exposure and HLA in healthy donors. 13 Jbeta primers and 60 Vbeta primers were used for the PCR. The data were produced by immunoSEQ multiplex PCR, yet TCRdb's version contains in-frame clones alone and is incomplete. The table shows about 89,000 clones, with 79% occurring only once. The sample comprised PBMCs. The receptor source for this set is a man aged 25 to 40 in good health and CMV-seronegative.

This rearrangement joins TRBV5-6 to TRBJ2-1, with a weak D call TRBD2 (5 bases). Germline V gene sequence: CDR1 SGHDT, CDR2 YYEEEE. Trimming took off 4 bases at V and 0 bases at J, with 17 bases between the two ends. This CDR3 comprises 17 residues. As DNA, the CDR3 is TGTGCCAGCAGCCCCCGGACTGGGCTGAGCTCCTACAATGAGCAGTTCTTC. Encoded protein: CASSPRTGLSSYNEQFF.

In DNA, the CDR3 is TGTGCCAGCAGTGAATATTTAAGGGCAGGGCAAGAGACCCAGTACTTC. It yields the protein CASSEYLRAGQETQYF. The genes are TRBV25-1 and TRBJ2-5; weak D call: TRBD1 (5 bases). Germline V gives CDR1 MGHDK, CDR2 SYGVNS. This CDR3 region has 16 residues. Trimming left V 0 bases short and J 2 bases short, with 13 bases between.

J is TRBJ2-1 and V is TRBV5-1; tentative D call: TRBD2 (6 bases). The CDR3 sequence is 13 residues long. Germline assignment: CDR1 SGHRS and CDR2 YFSETQ. The germline V and J ends were trimmed by 0 bases and 10 bases, with 11 bases remaining between them. The CDR3 reads CASSLAVRGEQFF. The DNA of the CDR3 is TGCGCCAGCAGCTTGGCTGTTCGGGGGGAGCAGTTCTTC.

This clone appeared a few times. The chain has TRBV6-1 and TRBJ1-6; the D is unclear. The CDR3 contains 15 residues. V lost 5 bases and J 9 bases, leaving 17 bases between the germline ends. Germline V gene sequence: CDR1 MNHNS, CDR2 SASEGT. The CDR3: CASSPSARGSSPLHF. As DNA, the CDR3 is TGTGCCAGCAGTCCAAGTGCCCGTGGGAGTTCACCCCTCCACTTT.

V usage is TRBV6-1 and J usage is TRBJ2-6, with D hard to call. CDR3 size: 15 residues. V dropped 5 bases and J dropped 0 bases, with 8 bases sitting between them. Germline V gene sequence: CDR1 MNHNS, CDR2 SASEGT. CDR3 in DNA: TGTGCCAGCAGTCGAAGCTCCTCTGGGGCCAACGTCCTGACTTTC. This gives the protein CASSRSSSGANVLTF.

This chain's CDR3 is CASSPLGGDQPQHF. CDR3 bases: TGTGCCAGCAGCCCCCTCGGGGGAGACCAGCCCCAGCATTTT. The V and J genes are TRBV2 and TRBJ1-5; possibly TRBD1 for D (5 bases). CDR1 SNHLY and CDR2 FYNNEI come from the germline V gene. This CDR3 has 14 amino acids. The V end lost 6 bases, the J end lost 7 bases, and 16 bases lay between the germline ends.

This clone was recorded once. V gene TRBV5-6 combines with J gene TRBJ2-5; 8 bases are a match to TRBD1. TRBJ2-7 matches the DNA end more closely, so the J call is doubtful. The germline gives CDR1 SGHDT, CDR2 YYEEEE. The CDR3 length is 15 residues. The CDR3, as DNA: TGTGCCAGCAGCTTGACGGACAGGGTATACTACGAGCAGTACTTC. This sequence encodes CASSLTDRVYYEQYF.

The V and J genes are TRBV7-2 and TRBJ1-1; D is undetermined. The CDR3 loop spans 14 amino acids. Trimming removed 6 bases from V and 0 bases from J, with 11 bases in between. The germline gives CDR1 SGHTA, CDR2 FQGNSA. This chain's CDR3 is CASRRRTLNTEAFF. The CDR3, as DNA: TGTGCCAGCAGGCGCCGCACCCTGAACACTGAAGCTTTCTTT.

V and J are TRBV13 and TRBJ2-5; 9 nucleotides line up with TRBD2. CDR3 length: 18 residues. The J segment lost 0 bases and the V segment lost 5 bases, leaving 13 bases of the junction unmatched. Per germline, CDR1 PRHDT and CDR2 FYEKMQ (reference sequence). The CDR3 DNA sequence: TGTGCCAGCAGCGCCGGTGGAAGCGGGGGGAGAGACCAAGAGACCCAGTACTTC. Amino acids: CASSAGGSGGRDQETQYF.

This chain connects TRBV28 to TRBJ1-1; TRBD1 aligns across 11 bases. V was clipped by 4 bases and J by 0 bases; unmatched bases: 4. The CDR3 extends over 16 amino acids. Germline CDR1 and CDR2: MDHEN and SYDVKM. In DNA, the CDR3 is TGTGCCAGCAGTTCTGGACAGGGGGCAATGAACACTGAAGCTTTCTTT. It is translated as CASSSGQGAMNTEAFF. Full variable domain (remainder filled in from reference TRBV28 and TRBJ1-1): DVKVTQSSRYLVKRTGEKVFLECVQDMDHENMFWYRQDPGLGLRLIYFSYDVKMKEKGDIPEGYSVSREKKERFSLILESASTNQTSMYLCASSSGQGAMNTEAFFGQGTRLTVV.

CDR3 sequence reads: CASSLTGQSSGNTIYF. Written as DNA, the CDR3 is TGCGCCAGCAGCTTGACAGGTCAGAGCTCTGGAAACACCATATATTTT. The chain uses TRBV5-1 and TRBJ1-3; D perhaps matches TRBD1 (5 bases). Germline V CDR1 and CDR2: SGHRS, YFSETQ. Trimming left V 1 base short and J 0 bases short, with 11 bases between. This CDR3 is built from 16 residues. Variable domain in full (rest from reference TRBV5-1 and TRBJ1-3): KAGVTQTPRYLIKTRGQQVTLSCSPISGHRSVSWYQQTPGQGLQFLFEYFSETQRNKGNFPGRFSGRQFSNSRSEMNVSTLELGDSALYLCASSLTGQSSGNTIYFGEGSWLTVV.

This rearrangement joins TRBV29-1 to TRBJ1-2, with 7 nucleotides matching TRBD1. Germline V gene lookup returns CDR1 SQVTM and CDR2 ANQGSEA. This CDR3 has 13 residues. V lost 6 bases to trimming and J lost 8 bases; unmatched junction nucleotides: 12. The CDR3 sequence is CSVQINRGNGYTF. In nucleotides, the CDR3 is TGCAGCGTCCAGATCAACAGGGGAAACGGCTACACCTTC.

The V call is TRBV27, the J call TRBJ1-2, with 7 nucleotides matching TRBD1. Germline CDR1 MNHEY, CDR2 SMNVEV (reference sequence). CDR3 length equals 13 residues. Trimming at V came to 6 bases and at J to 8 bases, leaving 9 bases not matched to a gene. CDR3: CASSPKGTAGYTF. CDR3 nucleotides: TGTGCCAGCAGCCCAAAAGGGACAGCCGGCTACACCTTC.

This clone was seen more than once but under ten times. The chain has TRBV6-5 and TRBJ1-4; D unclear. Germline V CDR1 and CDR2: MNHEY, SVGAGI. Trimming removed 6 bases from V and 7 bases from J, with 15 bases in between. CDR3 size: 14 residues. CDR3 coding DNA: TGTGCCAGCAGACTGAGAGGGTTGACTGAAAAACTGTTTTTT. Protein: CASRLRGLTEKLFF.

Details on this clone: One end of the junction is discordant with germline, which a read error may explain. The chain couples TRBV7-6 to TRBJ2-3, with a weak D call TRBD2 (6 bases). This CDR3 has 13 residues. CDR1 and CDR2 from the germline V gene are SGHVS and FNYEAQ. This CDR3 is CASVGSGTDTQYF. CDR3 nucleotide sequence: TGTGCCAGCGTCGGTAGCGGCACGGATACGCAGTATTTT.